The clone carrying this T cell receptor beta chain was found a few times. This sample is drawn from a study of beta chain features in type 1 diabetes. The wider study: In all, approximately 100,000,000 sorted cells from all samples were analyzed.

The investigators reverse transcribed all of the isolated RNA, so they sequenced expressed TCRB transcripts. The average output of naive, central memory and regulatory T cell samples was several million reads. Only in-frame clones appear in the TCRdb table, and some are missing; sequencing was by immunoSEQ multiplex PCR. The table shows more than 350,000 clones, with roughly an eighth occurring only once. A heparinised blood draw that averaged about 116 mL was obtained once from each donor. Sorting based on CD45RO/CCR7/CD25/CD127/CD95/CD27 separated CD4+ naive, central memory, regulatory and stem cell-like memory cells. This TCR was recovered from a woman aged 18 to 35 in good health. Specimen: naive CD4+ T cells from blood.

CDR3 region: CASRVSVSYNEQFF. The CDR3 DNA is TGTGCCAGCAGGGTTAGCGTCTCCTACAATGAGCAGTTCTTC. The chain has TRBV7-2 and TRBJ2-1; possibly TRBD2 for D (5 bases). CDR1 and CDR2 (germline): SGHTA, FQGNSA. This CDR3 spans 14 amino acids. Trimming took 6 bases from V and 0 from J, leaving 9 bases between them.